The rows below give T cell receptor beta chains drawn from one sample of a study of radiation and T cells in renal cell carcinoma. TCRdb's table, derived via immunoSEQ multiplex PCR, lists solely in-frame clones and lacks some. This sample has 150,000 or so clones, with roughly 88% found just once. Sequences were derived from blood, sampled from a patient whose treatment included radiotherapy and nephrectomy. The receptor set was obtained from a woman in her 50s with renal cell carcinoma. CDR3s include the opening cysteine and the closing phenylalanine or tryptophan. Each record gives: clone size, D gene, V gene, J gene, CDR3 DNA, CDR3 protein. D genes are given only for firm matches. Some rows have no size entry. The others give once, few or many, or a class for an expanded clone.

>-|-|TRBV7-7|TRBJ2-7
TGTGCTAGCAGCCGCGGGCCGGGGTACGAGCAGTACTTC
CASSRGPGYEQYF
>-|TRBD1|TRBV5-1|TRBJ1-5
TGCGCCAGCAGCTCAGGACAGGGTGCAAATCAGCCCCAGCATTTT
CASSSGQGANQPQHF
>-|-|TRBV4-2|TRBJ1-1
TGTGCCAGCAGCCTAGGGGTGGACACTGAAGCTTTCTTT
CASSLGVDTEAFF
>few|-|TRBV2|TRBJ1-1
TGTGCCAGCAGTGAATATACAGGGCGTCAAGCTTTCTTT
CASSEYTGRQAFF
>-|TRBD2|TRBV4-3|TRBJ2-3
TGCGCCAGCAGCCAAGATCGGGGGGGCTGGGGCACAGATACGCAGTATTTT
CASSQDRGGWGTDTQYF
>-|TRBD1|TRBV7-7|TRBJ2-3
TGTGCTAGCAGCCCGTCCGGACAGGGCCGGCGGGATACGCAGTATTTT
CASSPSGQGRRDTQYF
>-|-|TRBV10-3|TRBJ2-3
TGTGCCATCGGAAGGGATCTAGATACGCAGTATTTT
CAIGRDLDTQYF
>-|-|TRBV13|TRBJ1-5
TGTGCCAGCAGCTTATCGCCAGCACAGCCCCAGCATTTT
CASSLSPAQPQHF
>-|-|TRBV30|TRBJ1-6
TGTGCCTGGAGTGGGGGGGGGAATTCACCCCTCCACTTT
CAWSGGGNSPLHF
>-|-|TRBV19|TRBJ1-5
TGTGCCAGTAGTATTAGACTTAGCAATCAGCCCCAGCATTTT
CASSIRLSNQPQHF
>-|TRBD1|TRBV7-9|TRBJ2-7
TGTGCCAGCAGCGTAGAGGGGACAGGAGCTTACGAGCAGTACTTC
CASSVEGTGAYEQYF
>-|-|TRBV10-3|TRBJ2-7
TGTGCCATCAGTTCGGGGTCGTTGGCCTACGAGCAGTACTTC
CAISSGSLAYEQYF
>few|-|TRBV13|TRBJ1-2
TGTGCCAGCAGCTTAGGGAACTATGGCTACACCTTC
CASSLGNYGYTF
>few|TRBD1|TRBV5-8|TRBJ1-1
TGTGCCAGCCGAGTAGGGACAGGGGCCATGAACACTGAAGCTTTCTTT
CASRVGTGAMNTEAFF
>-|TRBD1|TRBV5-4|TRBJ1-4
TGTGCCAGCAGCCTGGGACAGGGAGGTGAAAAACTGTTTTTT
CASSLGQGGEKLFF
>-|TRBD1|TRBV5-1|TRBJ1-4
TGCGCCAGCAGCCTTCAAGTCCAGGGAGGGGGCGAAAAACTGTTTTTT
CASSLQVQGGGEKLFF
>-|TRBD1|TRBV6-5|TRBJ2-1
TGTGCCAGCAAGACAGGGCTCTACAATGAGCAGTTCTTC
CASKTGLYNEQFF
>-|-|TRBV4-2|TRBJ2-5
TGTGCCAGCAGCCAAGATCAACTTTTGGCAGAGACCCAGTACTTC
CASSQDQLLAETQYF
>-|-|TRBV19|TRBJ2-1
TGTGCCAGTAGCCCCACTAGCTATGAGCAGTTCTTC
CASSPTSYEQFF
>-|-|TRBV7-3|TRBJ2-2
TGTGCCAGCAGCCCGGGGACGGTGAACACCGGGGAGCTGTTTTTT
CASSPGTVNTGELFF
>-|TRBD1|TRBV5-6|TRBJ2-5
TGTGCCAGCAGCCCTGACAGGGCGTACCAAGAGACCCAGTACTTC
CASSPDRAYQETQYF
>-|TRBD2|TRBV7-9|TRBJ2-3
TGTGCCAGCAGCTTAATGGTGGGGGGGACAGATACGCAGTATTTT
CASSLMVGGTDTQYF
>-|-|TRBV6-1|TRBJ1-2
TGTGCCAGCAGTGGGCATTACTATGGCTACACCTTC
CASSGHYYGYTF
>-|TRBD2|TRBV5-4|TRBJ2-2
TGTGCCAGCAGCCCCTGGGGTAGCGGGGGGTCCGGTACCGGGGAGCTGTTTTTT
CASSPWGSGGSGTGELFF
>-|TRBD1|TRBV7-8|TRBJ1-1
TGTGCCAGCAGCCAAGGGACAGGGGAGAACACTGAAGCTTTCTTT
CASSQGTGENTEAFF
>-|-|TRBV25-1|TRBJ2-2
TGTGCCAGCAGTGAATCTCTATTGTCGAACACCGGGGAGCTGTTTTTT
CASSESLLSNTGELFF
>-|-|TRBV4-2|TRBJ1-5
TGTGCCAGCAGCCAAGAATGGAGGCAGGGCTATCAGCCCCAGCATTTT
CASSQEWRQGYQPQHF
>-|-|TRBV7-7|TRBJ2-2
TGTGCTAGCAGCTTAGTCTCGGGAACCGGGGAGCTGTTTTTT
CASSLVSGTGELFF
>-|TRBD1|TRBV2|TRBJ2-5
TGTGCCGTGGTCAGGGGGCAGTACCAAGAGACCCAGTACTTC
CAVVRGQYQETQYF
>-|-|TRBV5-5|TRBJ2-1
TGTGCCAGCAGCTCCTACGACGGGCTAGGCTCCTACAATGAGCAGTTCTTC
CASSSYDGLGSYNEQFF
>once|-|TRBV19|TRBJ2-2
TGTGCCAGTAGTTTACAGGACGCGAACACCGGGGAGCTGTTTTTT
CASSLQDANTGELFF
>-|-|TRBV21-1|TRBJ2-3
TGTGCCAGCAGCAAAGATCGGGATACGCAGTATTTT
CASSKDRDTQYF
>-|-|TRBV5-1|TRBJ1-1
TGCGCCAGCAGCACTGGACAGAGACACACTGAAGCTTTCTTT
CASSTGQRHTEAFF